These T cell receptor beta chains were read from a single sample in a study of CD8+CD57+ T cells in acquired aplastic anemia. TCRdb ran MiXCR on the reads and lists one entry per CDR3 protein. Of some 140,000 distinct CDR3 sequences listed, about 50% were seen once; the top ten hold about 12%. The sample was sorted CD4+, CD8+, or CD8+CD57+ T cells (not recorded which) from PBMCs. The receptor set was obtained from a human donor with aplastic anemia. The CDR3 runs from the conserved cysteine through the conserved F or W. D genes are given only for firm matches. Where a row states a size, it is once, few, many or the class of an expanded clone; other rows omit it.

clone size	D gene	V gene	J gene	CDR3 protein	CDR3 DNA
few	NA	TRBV24-1	TRBJ2-5	CATSDPDSLETQYF	TGTGCCACCAGTGATCCGGACAGCCTAGAGACCCAGTACTTC
NA	NA	TRBV6-1	TRBJ2-5	CASSEWGAGETQYF	TGTGCCAGCAGTGAATGGGGGGCTGGAGAGACCCAGTACTTC
NA	NA	TRBV10-3	TRBJ2-7	CAISRQESYEQYF	TGTGCCATCAGTCGACAGGAGTCCTACGAGCAGTACTTC
NA	NA	TRBV4-3	TRBJ2-1	CASSQETSVLEQLF	TGCGCCAGCAGCCAAGAAACGTCGGTCTTGGAGCAGCTCTTC
few	NA	TRBV7-9	TRBJ1-2	CASTVQRTNYGYTF	TGTGCCAGCACCGTACAGAGAACTAACTATGGCTACACCTTC
once	NA	TRBV29-1	TRBJ2-7	CSVLLGSEDGEQYF	TGCAGCGTTCTGCTGGGGAGTGAGGACGGGGAGCAGTACTTC
NA	TRBD1	TRBV11-1	TRBJ2-3	CASNPGQGAKDTRYF	TGTGCCAGCAACCCCGGACAGGGGGCGAAGGATACGCGGTATTTT
NA	TRBD2	TRBV20-1	TRBJ2-1	CRTTSGISSYNEQFF	TGCCGTACGACTAGCGGAATTAGCTCCTACAATGAGCAGTTCTTC
NA	NA	TRBV9	TRBJ2-1	CASSATQNEQFF	TGTGCCAGCAGCGCCACCCAGAATGAGCAGTTCTTC
once	TRBD1	TRBV2	TRBJ1-1	CASSEGTGGSEAFF	TGTGCCAGCAGTGAAGGGACAGGGGGGTCTGAAGCTTTCTTT
NA	NA	TRBV7-3	TRBJ2-7	CASSPQGGSSREQYF	TGTGCCAGCAGCCCCCAAGGGGGGTCAAGTCGCGAGCAGTACTTC
NA	NA	TRBV29-1	TRBJ1-2	CSVAHAKDVYTF	TGCAGCGTTGCCCATGCGAAGGATGTCTACACCTTC
few	TRBD2	TRBV12-5	TRBJ2-3	CASDSWEGIGSAFTDTQYF	TGTGCTAGTGACTCGTGGGAGGGGATAGGAAGTGCATTCACAGATACGCAGTATTTT
many	NA	TRBV7-9	TRBJ1-1	CASSSTENTEAFF	TGTGCCAGCAGCTCGACGGAGAACACTGAAGCTTTCTTT
few	TRBD1	TRBV19	TRBJ2-4	CASSIGTEGNIQYF	TGTGCCAGTAGTATTGGGACAGAGGGAAACATTCAGTACTTC
NA	TRBD2	TRBV20-1	TRBJ2-7	CSARIMDLLRSGKEEQYF	TGCAGTGCTAGGATAATGGACCTTTTGAGAAGCGGGAAGGAAGAGCAGTACTTC
NA	NA	TRBV7-2	TRBJ1-1	CASSLAGAPEAFF	TGTGCCAGCAGCTTAGCGGGAGCCCCTGAAGCTTTCTTT
NA	NA	TRBV6-1	TRBJ1-2	CASSDGGIGYGYTF	TGTGCCAGCAGTGACGGGGGGATTGGCTATGGCTACACCTTC
NA	NA	TRBV12-3/TRBV12-4	TRBJ1-4	CASSLSGTEKLFF	TGTGCCAGCAGTTTGTCGGGGACTGAAAAACTGTTTTTT
many	NA	TRBV6-1	TRBJ1-6	CASIDRRVNSPLHF	TGTGCCAGCATTGACAGGAGGGTCAATTCACCCCTCCACTTT
NA	NA	TRBV7-8	TRBJ1-6	CASSSGGPVGSPLHF	TGTGCCAGCAGTTCGGGGGGGCCGGTGGGATCACCCCTCCACTTT
many	TRBD1	TRBV9	TRBJ2-7	CASSPGTGDEQYF	TGTGCCAGCAGCCCTGGGACAGGGGACGAGCAGTACTTC
NA	NA	TRBV6-5	TRBJ1-1	CASNYGGVTEAFF	TGTGCCAGCAATTACGGTGGGGTCACTGAAGCTTTCTTT
many	TRBD2	TRBV19	TRBJ2-3	CASSLAGGPFDTQYF	TGTGCCAGTAGTCTAGCGGGGGGGCCGTTTGATACGCAGTATTTT
few	NA	TRBV4-2	TRBJ1-5	CASSQVQGHDQPQHF	TGTGCCAGCAGCCAAGTACAGGGTCACGATCAGCCCCAGCATTTT
many	NA	TRBV3-1	TRBJ2-5	CASSPTSVGGEETQYF	TGTGCCAGCAGCCCCACTAGTGTAGGTGGAGAAGAGACCCAGTACTTC
few	NA	TRBV19	TRBJ2-7	CASSIGTGTSYEQYF	TGTGCCAGTAGTATAGGTACAGGCACCTCCTACGAGCAGTACTTC
many	NA	TRBV7-6	TRBJ2-2	CASSSWGAQDGELFF	TGTGCCAGCAGCTCCTGGGGGGCGCAAGACGGGGAGCTGTTTTTT
NA	NA	TRBV29-1	TRBJ2-7	CSVDGTDYEQYF	TGCAGCGTTGACGGGACTGATTACGAGCAGTACTTC
many	NA	TRBV20-1	TRBJ1-2	CSARGGSSNYGYTF	TGCAGTGCTAGGGGGGGTAGTTCTAACTATGGCTACACCTTC
many	NA	TRBV5-1	TRBJ1-2	CASSLEYRVLRYGYTF	TGCGCCAGCAGCTTGGAGTATCGGGTTTTGAGATATGGCTACACCTTC
many	NA	TRBV19	TRBJ2-2	CASSIQGNTGELFF	TGTGCCAGTAGTATACAGGGGAACACCGGGGAGCTGTTTTTT
NA	NA	TRBV2	TRBJ2-1	CASSAGADNEQFF	TGTGCCAGCTCGGCAGGTGCTGACAATGAGCAGTTCTTC
many	NA	TRBV29-1	TRBJ2-6	CSVWTGANVLTF	TGCAGCGTATGGACCGGGGCCAACGTCCTGACTTTC
NA	NA	TRBV25-1	TRBJ2-3	CASSGYSSTDTQYF	TGTGCCAGCAGTGGTTATTCTAGCACAGATACGCAGTATTTT
many	TRBD1	TRBV5-1	TRBJ1-6	CASNSGTDNSPLHF	TGCGCCAGCAACTCCGGGACAGATAATTCACCCCTCCACTTT
few	NA	TRBV27	TRBJ1-2	CASSSGLGYGYTF	TGTGCCAGCAGTTCGGGCCTTGGCTATGGCTACACCTTC
NA	TRBD1	TRBV5-5	TRBJ1-4	CASSLEGQGNEKLFF	TGTGCCAGCAGCTTGGAAGGACAGGGTAATGAAAAACTGTTTTTT
NA	TRBD2	TRBV7-2	TRBJ2-1	CASTRTSGRNEQFF	TGTGCCAGCACAAGGACTAGCGGTCGCAATGAGCAGTTCTTC
NA	NA	TRBV10-1	TRBJ2-6	CASSDSASGANVLTF	TGCGCCAGCAGTGACAGCGCCTCTGGGGCCAACGTCCTGACTTTC
NA	NA	TRBV29-1	TRBJ1-1	CSVVQQMNTEAFF	TGCAGCGTTGTACAACAGATGAACACTGAAGCTTTCTTT
few	NA	TRBV7-9	TRBJ1-2	CASTSTETDGYTF	TGTGCCAGCACCTCGACAGAGACGGATGGCTACACCTTC